This TCR beta chain was sequenced in a study of CD8 T cells in ankylosing spondylitis. General study results and limits: Within matched ankylosing spondylitis synovial fluid, disease-linked clones were reportedly significantly enriched. Some of these motif variants have turned up before, in reports on reactive arthritis synovial fluid and blood.

The trim removed 1 base at V and 1 base at J, leaving 7 bases unmatched. Per the germline V gene, CDR1 is KGHSH and CDR2 is LQKENI. The CDR3 runs to 17 residues. TCRdb re-called the 5' RACE reads with MiXCR, one entry per CDR3 protein. The sample has some 130,000 distinct CDR3 sequences; more than 5.5% are singletons. Regarding this clonotype: As yet, its antigen is unknown.

The specimen sequenced was blood, either unsorted or a sorted T cell fraction (not recorded which). The receptor was isolated from a female donor with ankylosing spondylitis or in good health (not recorded which). The chain is built from TRBV18 and TRBJ1-1; the match to TRBD1 covers 9 bases. CDR3 residues: CASSPLGTGSTNTEAFF. The DNA for the CDR3 is TGTGCCAGCTCACCACTAGGGACAGGGTCTACGAACACTGAAGCTTTCTTT.